This T cell receptor beta chain is drawn from a study of T cell repertoires in cytomegalovirus infection. One entry per CDR3 protein results from TCRdb running MiXCR on the reads. The sample has around 170,000 distinct CDR3 sequences, 13% to 15% seen once. The sequencing input was PBMCs. The clonotype was recovered from a human donor in good health (CMV status not recorded). Some clones in this sample may be carry-over from other donors' samples.

The chain's CDR3 is CASTMTGFSGNTIYF. The CDR3 nucleotides read TGTGCCAGCACCATGACAGGGTTCTCTGGAAACACCATATATTTT. V is TRBV28 and J is TRBJ1-3, with TRBD1 matching over 7 bases. The CDR3 runs to 15 residues. Germline CDR1 and CDR2: MDHEN and SYDVKM. The junction had 6 bases not matched to a gene; V was cut back by 7 bases and J by 0 bases.